This TCR beta chain came from a study of T-cell memory formation after mild COVID-19. CDR1 and CDR2 (germline): PRHDT, FYEKMQ (reference sequence). Trimming cost V 0 bases and J 5 bases; bases outside gene matches: 3. The CDR3 is 14 amino acids. The TCR alpha and TCR beta cDNA libraries, bearing sample barcodes and UMIs, were generated by 5'RACE using constant-segment primers. One entry per CDR3 protein, called by TCRdb with MiXCR from the 5' RACE reads. The sample holds a few hundred thousand distinct CDR3 sequences; about 20% are singletons and the top ten take 23%. The receptor was isolated from a man aged 18 to 30 who had mild COVID-19 (a few samples of this study predate the infection). Cell type and time point are not known. The sequencing sample was made of PBMCs or a T cell subset sorted from them (not recorded which). This chain connects TRBV13 to TRBJ2-5; 7 bases are a match to TRBD2. The CDR3 sequence is CASSLGSGEETQYF. In DNA form, the CDR3 reads TGTGCCAGCAGCTTAGGAAGCGGGGAGGAGACCCAGTACTTC.